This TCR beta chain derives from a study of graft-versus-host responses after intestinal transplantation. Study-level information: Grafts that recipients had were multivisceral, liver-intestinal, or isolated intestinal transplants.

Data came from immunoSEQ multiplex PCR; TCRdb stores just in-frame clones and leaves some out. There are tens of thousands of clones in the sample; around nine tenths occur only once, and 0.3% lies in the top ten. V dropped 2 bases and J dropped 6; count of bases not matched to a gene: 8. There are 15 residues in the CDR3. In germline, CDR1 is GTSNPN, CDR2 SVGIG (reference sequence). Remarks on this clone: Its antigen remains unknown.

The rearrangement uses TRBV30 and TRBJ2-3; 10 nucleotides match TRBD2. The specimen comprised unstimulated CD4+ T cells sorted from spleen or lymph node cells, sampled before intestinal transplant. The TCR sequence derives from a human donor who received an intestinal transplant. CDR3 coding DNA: TGTGCCTGGAGTTCTCCGGGACTAGCGAGGGATACGCAGTATTTT. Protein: CAWSSPGLARDTQYF. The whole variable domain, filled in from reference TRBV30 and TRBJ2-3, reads SQTIHQWPATLVQPVGSPLSLECTVEGTSNPNLYWYRQAAGRGLQLLFYSVGIGQISSEVPQNLSASRPQDRQFILSSKKLLLSDSGFYLCAWSSPGLARDTQYFGPGTRLTVL.